This is a list of T cell receptor beta chains from one sample in a study of T cells in pancreatic ductal adenocarcinoma. Sequencing was performed with immunoSEQ multiplex PCR; in TCRdb, only in-frame clones are kept and a portion is missing. Among 15,000 to 20,000 clones listed, about nine tenths were seen once. The specimen was PBMCs. Every receptor here comes from a human donor with pancreatic ductal adenocarcinoma. Each CDR3 is given with its conserved first and last residue. The order of the fields is CDR3 length, V gene, J gene, D gene, clone size, CDR3 protein, CDR3 DNA. A D gene is named only where the DNA matches it firmly. Clone size, where shown, is once, few, many, or a class for clones that have expanded.

14	TRBV28	TRBJ1-2	TRBD1	once	CASSPDRGARGYTF	TGTGCCAGCAGTCCCGACAGGGGCGCGAGGGGCTACACCTTC
13	TRBV25-1	TRBJ1-1	.	.	CASSDRARGGAFF	TGTGCCAGCAGTGATAGGGCCCGGGGAGGGGCTTTCTTT
14	TRBV27	TRBJ2-1	TRBD1	.	CASSAGTGGDEQFF	TGTGCCAGCAGTGCCGGGACAGGGGGGGATGAGCAGTTCTTC
16	TRBV11-1	TRBJ2-7	.	.	CASSLVTVPARYEQYF	TGTGCCAGCAGCTTAGTAACAGTCCCCGCTCGTTACGAGCAGTACTTC
14	TRBV7-6	TRBJ2-2	.	.	CASSLVGGTGELFF	TGTGCCAGCAGCTTAGTAGGGGGTACCGGGGAGCTGTTTTTT
18	TRBV5-1	TRBJ2-7	TRBD2	few	CASSLHPQGTSGGGEQYF	TGCGCCAGCAGCTTGCACCCACAAGGGACTAGCGGGGGGGGAGAGCAGTACTTC
14	TRBV29-1	TRBJ2-7	TRBD1	.	CSVGYGTGTYEQYF	TGCAGCGTTGGATACGGGACAGGGACCTACGAGCAGTACTTC
15	TRBV5-6	TRBJ2-1	TRBD1	.	CASSGRQGAYNEQFF	TGTGCCAGCAGCGGACGACAGGGGGCCTACAATGAGCAGTTCTTC
15	TRBV11-2	TRBJ2-7	TRBD1	.	CASSARDSGRVEQYF	TGTGCCAGCAGCGCCCGGGACAGCGGACGGGTCGAGCAGTACTTC
13	TRBV28	TRBJ1-2	.	few	CASSLSANYGYTF	TGTGCCAGCAGTTTGTCAGCGAACTATGGCTACACCTTC
18	TRBV7-8	TRBJ2-2	.	.	CASSLAFRGTLNTGELFF	TGTGCCAGCAGCTTAGCGTTTAGGGGGACGTTGAACACCGGGGAGCTGTTTTTT
16	TRBV7-2	TRBJ2-2	.	.	CASSFGGGLNTGELFF	TGTGCCAGCAGCTTTGGCGGGGGCCTAAACACCGGGGAGCTGTTTTTT
13	TRBV30	TRBJ1-6	.	.	CAWSSENGSPLHF	TGTGCCTGGAGCAGCGAGAATGGTTCACCCCTCCACTTT
13	TRBV11-3	TRBJ2-7	.	few	CASSQYDSQEQYF	TGTGCCAGCAGCCAGTATGACAGTCAAGAGCAGTACTTC
13	TRBV6-1	TRBJ1-5	.	once	CASTEWENQPQHF	TGTGCCAGCACCGAGTGGGAGAATCAGCCCCAGCATTTT
16	TRBV6-6	TRBJ1-2	TRBD1	.	CASSYSLTGNHYGYTF	TGTGCCAGCAGTTACTCGTTGACAGGGAACCACTATGGCTACACCTTC
18	TRBV7-2	TRBJ1-3	TRBD1	.	CASSFVEGAGQGTNTIYF	TGTGCCAGCAGCTTTGTTGAGGGGGCGGGACAGGGGACGAACACCATATATTTT
14	TRBV5-4	TRBJ1-1	.	.	CASSLGTRGTEAFF	TGTGCCAGCAGCTTAGGCACAAGGGGAACTGAAGCTTTCTTT
15	TRBV15	TRBJ1-2	.	.	CATSRDETANYGYTF	TGTGCCACCAGCAGAGATGAAACGGCTAACTATGGCTACACCTTC
13	TRBV7-9	TRBJ1-5	.	few	CASSAGGNQPQHF	TGTGCCAGCAGCGCGGGGGGCAATCAGCCCCAGCATTTT
15	TRBV19	TRBJ2-1	.	.	CASSPTLQGYNEQFF	TGTGCCAGTAGCCCTACCTTACAGGGATACAATGAGCAGTTCTTC
14	TRBV2	TRBJ1-5	.	.	CASSETGSNQPQHF	TGTGCCAGCAGTGAGACAGGCTCGAATCAGCCCCAGCATTTT
15	TRBV7-2	TRBJ2-5	.	once	CASSLGESVAGAQYF	TGTGCCAGCAGCTTGGGGGAGAGCGTAGCAGGGGCCCAGTACTTC
14	TRBV5-1	TRBJ1-1	.	once	CASSDNHMNTEAFF	TGCGCCAGCAGCGACAACCATATGAACACTGAAGCTTTCTTT
14	TRBV7-9	TRBJ2-1	TRBD1	.	CASSSRTGNNEQFF	TGTGCCAGCAGCTCACGGACAGGGAACAATGAGCAGTTCTTC
15	TRBV5-6	TRBJ1-1	TRBD1	.	CASSHLGTGGTEAFF	TGTGCCAGCAGCCATTTAGGGACAGGGGGCACTGAAGCTTTCTTT
15	TRBV7-9	TRBJ2-5	TRBD2	.	CASSFNSGAVETQYF	TGTGCCAGCAGCTTCAATAGCGGGGCGGTTGAGACCCAGTACTTC
17	TRBV7-9	TRBJ1-1	TRBD1	.	CASRTSEGAGMNTEAFF	TGTGCCAGCAGGACCAGCGAGGGGGCCGGGATGAACACTGAAGCTTTCTTT
11	TRBV6-1	TRBJ2-5	TRBD2	.	CASSEGGHQYF	TGTGCCAGCAGTGAGGGAGGGCATCAGTACTTC
13	TRBV10-3	TRBJ2-3	.	.	CAIRGGAEDTQYF	TGTGCCATTCGAGGGGGGGCAGAGGATACGCAGTATTTT
14	TRBV6-1	TRBJ1-1	.	.	CASSDPPVKREAFF	TGTGCCAGCAGTGATCCCCCGGTTAAGAGAGAAGCTTTCTTT
12	TRBV5-4	TRBJ1-5	.	.	CASSLFGQPQHF	TGTGCCAGCAGCTTGTTCGGTCAGCCCCAGCATTTT
15	TRBV4-3	TRBJ1-4	.	.	CASSQGRSVGEKLFF	TGCGCCAGCAGCCAAGGGAGGAGTGTGGGGGAAAAACTGTTTTTT
17	TRBV7-9	TRBJ2-7	.	once	CASAAAGAQLFSYEQYF	TGTGCCAGCGCGGCGGCGGGGGCCCAACTATTCTCCTACGAGCAGTACTTC
14	TRBV19	TRBJ2-1	.	.	CASSPEGSYNEQFF	TGTGCCAGTAGTCCGGAGGGGTCCTACAATGAGCAGTTCTTC
15	TRBV28	TRBJ2-1	.	.	CASSLQGYSNNEQFF	TGTGCCAGCAGTTTACAGGGCTACTCAAACAATGAGCAGTTCTTC
15	TRBV5-1	TRBJ1-1	.	.	CASSLGPNLNTEAFF	TGCGCCAGCAGCTTGGGTCCCAACTTGAACACTGAAGCTTTCTTT
14	TRBV6-1	TRBJ1-1	.	.	CASRQRESGTEAFF	TGTGCCAGCAGGCAGAGGGAGTCGGGGACTGAAGCTTTCTTT
12	TRBV5-1	TRBJ2-1	TRBD2	.	CASSVSSGEQFF	TGCGCCAGCAGCGTCTCTAGCGGCGAGCAGTTCTTC
14	TRBV7-2	TRBJ2-7	TRBD1	.	CASSLAGGIYEQYF	TGTGCCAGCAGCTTGGCAGGGGGCATTTACGAGCAGTACTTC
14	TRBV11-1	TRBJ1-1	.	.	CASSLNQGNTEAFF	TGTGCCAGCAGCTTGAATCAGGGGAACACTGAAGCTTTCTTT
15	TRBV11-3	TRBJ2-2	.	.	CASSRREVGTGELFF	TGTGCCAGCAGCCGCCGCGAGGTGGGCACCGGGGAGCTGTTTTTT
14	TRBV6-6	TRBJ2-6	.	few	CASSRGSGANVLTF	TGTGCCAGCAGCCGGGGATCTGGGGCCAACGTCCTGACTTTC
13	TRBV6-6	TRBJ2-7	.	.	CASAGDMSYEQYF	TGTGCCAGCGCCGGGGACATGTCCTACGAGCAGTACTTC
15	TRBV27	TRBJ2-5	TRBD1	.	CASSLRDRAQETQYF	TGTGCCAGCAGTTTAAGGGACAGGGCCCAAGAGACCCAGTACTTC
13	TRBV29-1	TRBJ1-4	.	few	CSVTRGVSEKLFF	TGCAGCGTGACTCGGGGAGTAAGTGAAAAACTGTTTTTT
15	TRBV28	TRBJ2-7	TRBD2	.	CASSLIAGGPDEQYF	TGTGCCAGCAGTTTGATAGCGGGGGGGCCTGACGAGCAGTACTTC
16	TRBV28	TRBJ1-5	.	.	CASSLRSYREFQPQHF	TGTGCCAGCAGTTTAAGGAGTTACAGGGAGTTCCAGCCCCAGCATTTT
14	TRBV7-2	TRBJ1-5	TRBD1	.	CASSFKGAAQPQHF	TGTGCCAGCAGCTTCAAGGGGGCAGCACAGCCCCAGCATTTT
15	TRBV5-5	TRBJ1-6	.	.	CASTPSAGYNSPLHF	TGTGCCAGCACCCCAAGCGCCGGCTATAATTCACCCCTCCACTTT